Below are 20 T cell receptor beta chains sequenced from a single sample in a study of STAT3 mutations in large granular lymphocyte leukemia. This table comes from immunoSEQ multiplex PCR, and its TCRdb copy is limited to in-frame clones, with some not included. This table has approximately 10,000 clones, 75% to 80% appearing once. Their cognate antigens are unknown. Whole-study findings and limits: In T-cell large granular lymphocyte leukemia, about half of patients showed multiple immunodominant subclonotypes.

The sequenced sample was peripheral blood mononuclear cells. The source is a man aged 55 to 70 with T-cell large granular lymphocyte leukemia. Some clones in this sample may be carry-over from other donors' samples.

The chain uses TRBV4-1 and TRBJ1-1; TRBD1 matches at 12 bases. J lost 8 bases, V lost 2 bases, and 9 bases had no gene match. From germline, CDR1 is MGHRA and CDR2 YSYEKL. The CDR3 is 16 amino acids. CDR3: CASSQKGTGGAGEAFF. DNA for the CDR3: TGCGCCAGCAGCCAAAAAGGGACAGGGGGCGCAGGAGAAGCTTTCTTT.

CDR3 sequence reads: CASGYRVAGGTIYF. The CDR3 coding sequence is TGTGCTAGTGGTTACCGGGTCGCCGGGGGCACCATATATTTT. The chain uses TRBV12-5 and TRBJ1-3; D perhaps matches TRBD1 (5 bases). The CDR3 covers 14 residues. In germline, CDR1 is LGHNT, CDR2 FRNRAP. Deletions cut 4 bases from V and 9 bases from J, with 16 bases between.

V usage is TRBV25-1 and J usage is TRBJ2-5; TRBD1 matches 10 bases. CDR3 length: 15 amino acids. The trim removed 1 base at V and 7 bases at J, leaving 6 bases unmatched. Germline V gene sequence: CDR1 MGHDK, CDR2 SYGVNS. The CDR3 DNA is TGTGCCAGCAGTGAATCGGGACAGGGGACCTGGACCCAGTACTTC. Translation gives CASSESGQGTWTQYF.

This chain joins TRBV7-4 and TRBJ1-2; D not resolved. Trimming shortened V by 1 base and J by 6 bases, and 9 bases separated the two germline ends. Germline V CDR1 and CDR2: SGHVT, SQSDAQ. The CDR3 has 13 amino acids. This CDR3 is CASSLVDQDGYTF. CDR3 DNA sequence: TGTGCCAGCAGCTTAGTAGATCAGGATGGCTACACCTTC. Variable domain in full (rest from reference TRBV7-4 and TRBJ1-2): GAGVSQSPRYKVAKRGRDVALRCDSISGHVTLYWYRQTLGQGSEVLTYSQSDAQRDKSGRPSGRFSAERPERSVSTLKIQRTEQGDSAVYLCASSLVDQDGYTFGSGTRLTVV.

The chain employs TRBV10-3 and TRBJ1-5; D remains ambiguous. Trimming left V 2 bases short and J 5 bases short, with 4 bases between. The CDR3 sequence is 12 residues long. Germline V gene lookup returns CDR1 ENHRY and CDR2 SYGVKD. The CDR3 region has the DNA TGTGCCATCAGTGAGGGGGATCAGCCCCAGCATTTT. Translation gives CAISEGDQPQHF.

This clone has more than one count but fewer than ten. CDR3 amino acids: CASSRTVMNTEAFF. The CDR3 nucleotides read TGTGCCAGCAGTCGGACAGTCATGAACACTGAAGCTTTCTTT. This chain connects TRBV28 to TRBJ1-1; weak D call: TRBD1 (6 bases). Between the trimmed V and J ends, which lost 5 bases and 0 bases, there was a span of 10 bases. The CDR3 extends over 14 amino acids. Per the germline V gene, CDR1 is MDHEN and CDR2 is SYDVKM.

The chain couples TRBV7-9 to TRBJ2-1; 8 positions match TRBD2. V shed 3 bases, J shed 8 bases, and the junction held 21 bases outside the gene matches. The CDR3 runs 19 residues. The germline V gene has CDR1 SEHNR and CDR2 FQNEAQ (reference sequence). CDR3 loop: CASSLRSGGPTVSTDEQFF. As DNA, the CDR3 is TGTGCCAGCAGCTTGAGATCGGGAGGGCCTACGGTCTCTACGGATGAGCAGTTCTTC.

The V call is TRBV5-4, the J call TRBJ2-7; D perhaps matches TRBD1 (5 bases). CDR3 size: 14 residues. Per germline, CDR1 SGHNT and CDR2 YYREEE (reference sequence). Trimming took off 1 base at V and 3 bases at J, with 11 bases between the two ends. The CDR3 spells CASSLQGSGYEQYF. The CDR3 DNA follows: TGTGCCAGCAGCTTGCAGGGATCCGGCTACGAGCAGTACTTC.

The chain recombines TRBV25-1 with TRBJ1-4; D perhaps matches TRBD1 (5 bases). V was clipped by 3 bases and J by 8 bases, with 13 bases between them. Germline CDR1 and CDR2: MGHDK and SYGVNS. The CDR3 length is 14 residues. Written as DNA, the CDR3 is TGTGCCAGCAGTGATGCGGGGCTGCGGGAAAAACTGTTTTTT. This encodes CASSDAGLREKLFF.

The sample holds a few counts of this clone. The CDR3: CASRSRLNEAFF. The CDR3 nucleotides are TGTGCCAGCAGATCCCGACTGAATGAAGCTTTCTTT. The chain couples TRBV6-5 to TRBJ1-1; D not certain. V lost 6 bases and J 7 bases, leaving 12 bases between the germline ends. CDR1 and CDR2 (germline): MNHEY, SVGAGI. CDR3 length: 12 residues.

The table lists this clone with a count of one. In DNA, the CDR3 is TGTGCCAGCAGCCAAGATATGGGCCCTTATGAAAAACTGTTTTTT. This encodes CASSQDMGPYEKLFF. This rearrangement joins TRBV14 to TRBJ1-4; the D is unclear. This CDR3 contains 15 residues. V was cut by 0 bases and J by 6 bases, with 11 bases left in between. CDR1 is SGHDN and CDR2 is FVKESK in the germline V gene.

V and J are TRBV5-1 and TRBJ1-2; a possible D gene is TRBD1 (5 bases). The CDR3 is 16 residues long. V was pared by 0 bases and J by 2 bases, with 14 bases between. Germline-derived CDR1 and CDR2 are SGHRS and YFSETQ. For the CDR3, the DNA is TGCGCCAGCAGCTTGGGAGGGGAGGAACGCAACTATGGCTACACCTTC. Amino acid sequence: CASSLGGEERNYGYTF.

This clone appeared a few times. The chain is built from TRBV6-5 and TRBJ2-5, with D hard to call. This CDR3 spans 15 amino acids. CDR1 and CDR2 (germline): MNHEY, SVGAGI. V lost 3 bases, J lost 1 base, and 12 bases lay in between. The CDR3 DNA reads TGTGCCAGCAGTTATTTGCCTACTTCCCAAGAGACCCAGTACTTC. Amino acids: CASSYLPTSQETQYF.

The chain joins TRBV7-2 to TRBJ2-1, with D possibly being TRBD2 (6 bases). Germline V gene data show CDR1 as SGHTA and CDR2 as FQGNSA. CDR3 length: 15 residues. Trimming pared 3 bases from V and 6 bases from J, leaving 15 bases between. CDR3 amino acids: CASSFDGSGVNEQFF. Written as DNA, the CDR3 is TGTGCCAGCAGCTTCGACGGGAGTGGGGTCAATGAGCAGTTCTTC.

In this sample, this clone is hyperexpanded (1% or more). The CDR3 nucleotides are TGTGCCAGCAGCCAGGTGCCGGGACAGGGGGACAATGAGCAGTTCTTC. Amino acid sequence: CASSQVPGQGDNEQFF. The rearrangement uses TRBV14 and TRBJ2-1; 11 bases match TRBD1. The CDR3 is 16 amino acids. Germline V gives CDR1 SGHDN, CDR2 FVKESK. With 3 bases clipped from V and 5 bases from J, the junction kept 6 bases outside the gene matches.

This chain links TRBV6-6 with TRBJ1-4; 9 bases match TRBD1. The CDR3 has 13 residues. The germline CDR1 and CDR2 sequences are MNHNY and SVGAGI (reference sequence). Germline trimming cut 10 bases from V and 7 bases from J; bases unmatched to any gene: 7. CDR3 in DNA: TGTGCCACCGTACAGGGGGCCGGTGAAAAACTGTTTTTT. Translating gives CATVQGAGEKLFF.

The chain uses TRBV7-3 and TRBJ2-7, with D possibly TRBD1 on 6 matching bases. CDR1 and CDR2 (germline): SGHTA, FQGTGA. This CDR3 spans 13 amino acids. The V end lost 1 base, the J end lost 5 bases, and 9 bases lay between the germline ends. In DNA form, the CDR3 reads TGTGCCAGCAGCTTAAGCCACAGGGACGAGCAGTACTTC. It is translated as CASSLSHRDEQYF.

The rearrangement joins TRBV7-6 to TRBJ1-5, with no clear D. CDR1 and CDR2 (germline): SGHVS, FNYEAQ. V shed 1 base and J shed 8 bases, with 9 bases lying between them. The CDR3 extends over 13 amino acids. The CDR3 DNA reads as TGTGCCAGCAGCTTAGGTCCGATTAAGCCCCAGCATTTT. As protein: CASSLGPIKPQHF.

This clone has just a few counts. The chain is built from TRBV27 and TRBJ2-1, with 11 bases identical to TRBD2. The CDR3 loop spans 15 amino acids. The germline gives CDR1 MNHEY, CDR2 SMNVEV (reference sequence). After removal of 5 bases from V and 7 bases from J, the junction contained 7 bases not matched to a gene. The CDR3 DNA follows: TGTGCCAGCAGTCTAACTAGCGGGAGTTTTAATGAGCAGTTCTTC. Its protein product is CASSLTSGSFNEQFF.

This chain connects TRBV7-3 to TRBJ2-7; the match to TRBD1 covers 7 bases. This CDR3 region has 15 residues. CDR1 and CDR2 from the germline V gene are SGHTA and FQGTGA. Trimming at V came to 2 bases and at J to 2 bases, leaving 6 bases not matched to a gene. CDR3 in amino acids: CASSLSPGTAYEQYF. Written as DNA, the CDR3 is TGTGCCAGCAGCTTATCGCCCGGGACAGCCTACGAGCAGTACTTC.